This T cell receptor (beta chain) was captured in a study of CD4 T cells in relation to SARS-CoV-2 and coronaviruses. Study-wide results and limits: This crossreactivity analysis covered spike protein alone, no other viral proteins.

Sequencing used immunoSEQ multiplex PCR; TCRdb keeps in-frame clones, though not all of them. The sample contains roughly 29,000 clones, around 78% of which appear only once. Remarks on this clone: Its antigen remains unknown.

Unexposed donor CD4+ T cells date from 2011-2018, before the COVID-19 pandemic. CD4+ T cells were isolated from the cells after about ten days of culture. Unexposed-donor CD4+ T cells were probed with SARS-CoV-2 S/N and four cold-coronavirus spikes, cells permitting. The sequence came from a human donor in good health. The sequenced material came from CD4+ T cells from PBMCs, cultured in vitro.

The CDR3, as DNA: TGTGCCAGCAGCTTAGGGGCAGCCCACAGGGAAAAACTGTTTTTT. It is translated as CASSLGAAHREKLFF. The rearrangement uses TRBV7-4 and TRBJ1-4, with D possibly being TRBD1 (5 bases). The germline V gene encodes CDR1 SGHVT and CDR2 SQSDAQ. The CDR3 has 15 residues. V lost 1 base and J lost 8, with 14 bases in between.